This TCR beta chain appears in the sequencing data of a study of cytotoxic CD8 clonotypes in ibrutinib-treated CLL. Study background: The subjects consisted of about a dozen relapsed/refractory and about 14 treatment-naive individuals, with around 17 IGHV unmutated.

The CDR3 is made up of 15 amino acids. Trimming cost V 4 bases and J 3 bases, with 13 bases left between them. Germline values: CDR1 MGHDK, CDR2 SYGVNS. Here immunoSEQ multiplex PCR was the method, and the copy in TCRdb shows in-frame clones only, minus some. The top ten hold roughly 35% of the sample, which has about 120,000 clones, more than 55% seen once. The receptor was isolated from a human donor with chronic lymphocytic leukemia. This sample comprised PBMCs, obtained after 24 months of ibrutinib treatment. This chain joins TRBV25-1 and TRBJ2-1; D might be TRBD2 (6 bases). The DNA of the CDR3 is TGTGCCAGCAGTGGCCTAGCGCGGGACTACAATGAGCAGTTCTTC. Translation: CASSGLARDYNEQFF.